The 22 T cell receptor beta chains listed next were all sequenced from one sample in a study of CD8 T cells in ankylosing spondylitis. Each CDR3 protein is one row after TCRdb ran MiXCR on the 5' RACE reads. Among 50,000 to 60,000 distinct CDR3 sequences listed, approximately 8% were seen once. Material: blood, either unsorted or a sorted T cell fraction (not recorded which). These receptor sequences come from a female donor with ankylosing spondylitis or in good health (not recorded which).

This clonotype was counted many times. CDR3 residues: CASSLVAGASSPLHF. The CDR3 nucleotides read TGTGCCAGCAGCTTAGTTGCAGGCGCATCTTCACCCCTCCACTTT. The chain couples TRBV11-2 to TRBJ1-6; D uncertain. Looked up from germline, CDR1 is SGHAT and CDR2 is FQNNGV. This CDR3 is built from 15 residues. Trimming left V 1 base short and J 9 bases short, with 13 bases between.

The chain uses TRBV29-1 and TRBJ1-2; 8 bases are a match to TRBD1. The CDR3 covers 15 residues. Germline V gene data show CDR1 as SQVTM and CDR2 as ANQGSEA. J lost 1 base, V lost 0 bases, and 4 bases had no gene match. As DNA, the CDR3 is TGCAGCGTTGAAGATTCAACAGGGGGTAACTATGGCTACACCTTC. The encoded protein is CSVEDSTGGNYGYTF.

This clonotype was seen a few times. The chain employs TRBV12-3 or TRBV12-4 and TRBJ1-4; no definite D call. CDR3 length: 18 amino acids. CDR3 sequence: CTISLVRIAGNPNEKLFF. In DNA form, the CDR3 reads TGTACCATCAGTTTAGTTCGGATTGCGGGAAACCCTAATGAAAAACTGTTTTTT.

This clonotype was seen ten or more times. The rearrangement joins TRBV5-1 to TRBJ1-1, with D maybe TRBD1 (5 bases). There are 13 residues in the CDR3. The ends were cut back, 4 bases at V and 4 bases at J, with 11 bases in the middle. Germline-derived CDR1 and CDR2 are SGHRS and YFSETQ. The CDR3 is CASSDGGGTEAFF. In DNA form, the CDR3 reads TGCGCCAGCAGCGACGGGGGTGGCACTGAAGCTTTCTTT.

At least ten counts were recorded for this clonotype. CDR3 sequence: CSARRNNEQFF. CDR3 bases: TGCAGTGCTCGTCGAAACAATGAGCAGTTCTTC. J is TRBJ2-1 and V is TRBV20-1, with D uncertain. The CDR3 covers 11 residues. The germline CDR1 and CDR2 sequences are DFQATT and SNEGSKA (reference sequence). Deletions cut 5 bases from V and 5 bases from J, with 7 bases between.

V and J are TRBV28 and TRBJ1-5, with TRBD1 matching over 8 bases. Trimming took 6 bases from V and 0 from J; bases not matched to a gene: 7. Looked up from germline, CDR1 is MDHEN and CDR2 is SYDVKM. The CDR3 totals 16 residues. CDR3 region: CASRRQGLSSNQPQHF. In DNA, the CDR3 is TGTGCCAGCAGGAGACAGGGGCTCTCTAGCAATCAGCCCCAGCATTTT.

Many counts were recorded for this clonotype. The chain is built from TRBV6-1 and TRBJ1-1; a possible D gene is TRBD1 (5 bases). Germline V gene data show CDR1 as MNHNS and CDR2 as SASEGT. The CDR3 extends over 13 amino acids. V lost 6 bases, J lost 4 bases, and 12 bases lay in between. CDR3 nucleotides: TGTGCCAGCAGCCCTATCAGGGCCACTGAAGCTTTCTTT. It translates to CASSPIRATEAFF.

J is TRBJ1-4 and V is TRBV7-2, with D unresolved. V dropped 0 bases and J dropped 0 bases, with 8 bases sitting between them. The CDR3 consists of 16 residues. CDR1 and CDR2 from the germline V gene are SGHTA and FQGNSA. CDR3 region: CASSLALGTTNEKLFF. The DNA of the CDR3 is TGTGCCAGCAGCTTAGCGCTGGGTACAACTAATGAAAAACTGTTTTTT.

There are a few counts of this clonotype. V usage is TRBV7-2 and J usage is TRBJ2-1; perhaps TRBD1 as D (6 bases). Germline lookup yields CDR1 SGHTA and CDR2 FQGNSA. This CDR3 contains 15 residues. Trimming pared 1 base from V and 7 bases from J, leaving 14 bases between. The CDR3 DNA sequence: TGTGCCAGCAGCTTAGTCAATGGGGGCTCGAATGAGCAGTTCTTC. This sequence encodes CASSLVNGGSNEQFF.

This clonotype was counted many times. V usage is TRBV20-1 and J usage is TRBJ1-2; 8 positions agree with TRBD1. V shed 4 bases, J shed 4 bases, and the junction held 5 bases outside the gene matches. Germline CDR1 DFQATT, CDR2 SNEGSKA (reference sequence). This CDR3 spans 13 amino acids. As DNA, the CDR3 is TGCAGTGCTACGGGACAGGCGGCCTATGGCTACACCTTC. Protein sequence: CSATGQAAYGYTF.

This clonotype turned up a few times. The gene calls are TRBV7-9 and TRBJ2-5, with D hard to call. Germline lookup yields CDR1 SEHNR and CDR2 FQNEAQ (reference sequence). Trimming removed 5 bases from V and 2 bases from J, with 15 bases in between. The CDR3 contains 15 residues. The CDR3 protein is CASSRVSIGQETQYF. In DNA form, the CDR3 reads TGTGCCAGCAGCCGAGTATCCATCGGACAAGAGACCCAGTACTTC.

The sample holds many counts of this clonotype. V and J are TRBV7-8 and TRBJ2-7, with 8 bases that match TRBD2. This CDR3 comprises 17 residues. The germline CDR1 and CDR2 sequences are SGHVS and FQNEAQ. J gave up 0 bases and V 0 bases, and 7 bases lay outside the gene matches. CDR3 nucleotide sequence: TGTGCCAGCAGCTTAGCTAGCGGGGCCCTAAGCTCCTACGAGCAGTACTTC. Amino acids: CASSLASGALSSYEQYF. The complete variable domain, with remaining parts taken from reference TRBV7-8 and TRBJ2-7, reads GAGVSQSPRYKVAKRGQDVALRCDPISGHVSLFWYQQALGQGPEFLTYFQNEAQLDKSGLPSDRFFAERPEGSVSTLKIQRTQQEDSAVYLCASSLASGALSSYEQYFGPGTRLTVT.

Many counts were recorded for this clonotype. The rearrangement joins TRBV5-1 to TRBJ2-5; D unclear. There are 14 residues in the CDR3. The V end was cut by 0 bases, the J end by 2 bases, with 8 bases between. Per the germline V gene, CDR1 is SGHRS and CDR2 is YFSETQ. CDR3 residues: CASSLDSVQETQYF. The CDR3 DNA follows: TGCGCCAGCAGCTTGGACTCAGTACAAGAGACCCAGTACTTC.

This clonotype was observed many times. This chain links TRBV5-5 with TRBJ2-7, with D maybe TRBD1 (5 bases). V lost 0 bases, J lost 0 bases, and 7 bases lay in between. CDR3 length equals 14 residues. CDR1 and CDR2 (germline): SGHKS, YYEKEE (reference sequence). CDR3 coding DNA: TGTGCCAGCAGCTTGGACAGGAGCTCCTACGAGCAGTACGTC. As protein: CASSLDRSSYEQYV.

This clonotype was recorded many times. The chain recombines TRBV5-1 with TRBJ2-3, with D maybe TRBD1 (7 bases). The V end lost 5 bases, the J end lost 6 bases, and 13 bases lay between the germline ends. The CDR3 runs 13 residues. Germline V gene sequence: CDR1 SGHRS, CDR2 YFSETQ. CDR3 amino acids: CASREGAKDTQYF. Here the CDR3 DNA reads TGCGCCAGCAGGGAGGGGGCAAAGGATACGCAGTATTTT.

The rearrangement links TRBV5-4 to TRBJ2-2; 9 nucleotides align to TRBD1. The germline V gene has CDR1 SGHNT and CDR2 YYREEE (reference sequence). V trimming: 4 bases; J trimming: 0 bases; junction bases outside the gene matches: 7. This CDR3 spans 17 amino acids. The CDR3 DNA reads TGTGCCAGCAGCCGAAAGGGACAGGGAACGAACACCGGGGAGCTGTTTTTT. Translation gives CASSRKGQGTNTGELFF.

This clonotype was recorded at least ten times. The genes are TRBV7-4 and TRBJ2-1, with 9 bases matching TRBD2. The V gene end was trimmed by 7 bases and the J gene end by 2 bases; junction bases not matched to a gene: 15. The CDR3 is made up of 18 amino acids. CDR1 and CDR2 (germline): SGHVT, SQSDAQ. The CDR3 region is CASIPPERRGGPYNEQFF. The CDR3 DNA is TGTGCCAGCATTCCCCCTGAGCGGCGGGGGGGACCCTACAATGAGCAGTTCTTC. Based on the CDR3 plus reference TRBV7-4 and TRBJ2-1, the full variable domain is GAGVSQSPRYKVAKRGRDVALRCDSISGHVTLYWYRQTLGQGSEVLTYSQSDAQRDKSGRPSGRFSAERPERSVSTLKIQRTEQGDSAVYLCASIPPERRGGPYNEQFFGPGTRLTVL.

The chain links TRBV14 to TRBJ1-2; D not certain. The germline gives CDR1 SGHDN, CDR2 FVKESK. With 2 bases removed from V and 2 bases from J, the gap between germline ends came to 6 bases. The CDR3 loop spans 13 amino acids. CDR3 amino acids: CASSQSGNYGYTF. As DNA, the CDR3 is TGTGCCAGCAGCCAATCCGGGAACTATGGCTACACCTTC.

Turning to this clonotype: The junction does not match germline at one end; this may be a read error. The chain links TRBV7-2 to TRBJ2-3; D not resolved. The CDR3 covers 14 residues. Germline values: CDR1 SGHTA, CDR2 FQGNSA. The CDR3 reads CASSLAQSTDMQYF. CDR3 DNA: TGTGCCAGCAGCTTAGCGCAGAGCACAGATATGCAGTATTTT.

Ten or more counts support this clonotype. In DNA, the CDR3 is TGTGCCACCGGACGGGACCTCTATGGCTACACCTTC. It specifies CATGRDLYGYTF. This chain uses TRBV6-5 with TRBJ1-2; possible D gene TRBD1, 5 bases. The CDR3 extends over 12 amino acids. The germline CDR1 and CDR2 sequences are MNHEY and SVGAGI. The V and J ends lost 10 bases and 4 bases respectively, with 13 bases between them.

In its sample, this clonotype was seen many times. The chain links TRBV5-1 to TRBJ1-1; weak D call: TRBD1 (5 bases). This CDR3 is built from 16 residues. The germline V gene has CDR1 SGHRS and CDR2 YFSETQ. Trimming pared 4 bases from V and 0 bases from J, leaving 16 bases between. CDR3 DNA: TGCGCCAGCAGCAATACCCCGGGACGGATGAACACTGAAGCTTTCTTT. Translation: CASSNTPGRMNTEAFF. The variable domain in full, with the rest retrieved from reference TRBV5-1 and TRBJ1-1, is KAGVTQTPRYLIKTRGQQVTLSCSPISGHRSVSWYQQTPGQGLQFLFEYFSETQRNKGNFPGRFSGRQFSNSRSEMNVSTLELGDSALYLCASSNTPGRMNTEAFFGQGTRLTVV.

This clonotype was detected many times. The chain uses TRBV15 and TRBJ1-2; 8 bases agree with TRBD1. Germline CDR1 and CDR2: LNHNV and YYDKDF (reference sequence). The CDR3 extends over 16 amino acids. The V segment lost 0 bases and the J segment 4 bases; nucleotides outside the gene matches: 7. This chain's CDR3 is CATSRDRGQDSYGYTF. The CDR3 region has the DNA TGTGCCACCAGCAGAGATCGGGGACAGGACTCCTATGGCTACACCTTC.